The clone carrying this TCR beta chain was seen a handful of times. Its specificity is not known. The junction does not match germline at one end; this may be a read error. Based on a CD8+CD4-CCR7+CD45RA+ profile, naive CD8 T cells were sorted. Germline lookup yields CDR1 SNHLY and CDR2 FYNNEI. The CDR3 length is 13 residues. The data belong to a study of molecular identifiers for immune sequencing clone quantification. Whole-study results and caveats: Clones of above 20 RNA copies carried over 99% of effector molecules; in naive cells they carried under 1%.

TCRdb fed the PCR reads into MiXCR, producing one record per CDR3 protein. The data show some 580,000 distinct CDR3 sequences, around 25% seen once. Sequenced: naive CD8+ T cells from blood, with Jurkat cell RNA spiked in. Subset: FACS-sorted CD8+CD4-CCR7+CD45RA+ naive T cells. The TCR comes from a human donor in good health. Some libraries in this study had Jurkat cell RNA spiked in. The genes are TRBV2 and TRBJ1-1; D is ambiguous. The CDR3 loop reads CASSEFRNTEASF. The CDR3 DNA sequence: TGTGCCAGCAGTGAATTTAGGAACACTGAAGCTTCCTTT.